The 23 T cell receptor beta chains in this list originate from one sample, sequenced in a study of blood T cell repertoires in COVID-19. Sequenced by immunoSEQ multiplex PCR; TCRdb stores in-frame clones only, minus some. The sample carries about 360,000 clones, about 86% recorded once. Source material: peripheral blood. The receptors were sampled from a man aged 25-45 years with active or convalescent COVID-19.

The chain uses TRBV5-6 and TRBJ1-4; 8 bases map to TRBD1. This CDR3 has 15 residues. Trimming at V came to 4 bases and at J to 8 bases, leaving 10 bases not matched to a gene. Germline loops: CDR1 SGHDT, CDR2 YYEEEE. CDR3 residues: CASSGYRGGREKLFF. DNA for the CDR3: TGTGCCAGCAGCGGTTACAGGGGGGGACGAGAAAAACTGTTTTTT.

The chain combines TRBV4-1 with TRBJ2-3, with 9 bases that match TRBD2. CDR1 is MGHRA, CDR2 YSYEKL, per germline. The CDR3 contains 18 residues. V gave up 0 bases and J gave up 2 bases; unmatched junction bases: 9. CDR3 in DNA: TGCGCCAGCAGCCAAGAAAGCGGACTAGCGTGGGTCACAGATACGCAGTATTTT. Encoded protein: CASSQESGLAWVTDTQYF.

This clone has only one observation. The chain has TRBV5-1 and TRBJ2-3, with 7 positions matching TRBD1. The V gene's germline CDR1 is SGHRS and CDR2 YFSETQ. Unmatched junction bases numbered 7, after V lost 2 bases and J lost 4 bases. The CDR3 extends over 15 amino acids. The CDR3 region is CASSFALGGADTQYF. The CDR3 nucleotides are TGCGCCAGCAGCTTTGCTTTAGGGGGCGCAGATACGCAGTATTTT.

The sample holds a few counts of this clone. This rearrangement joins TRBV29-1 to TRBJ1-4, with D possibly being TRBD1 (6 bases). V dropped 6 bases and J dropped 2 bases, with 13 bases sitting between them. CDR3 size: 14 residues. Germline CDR1 reads SQVTM; CDR2 reads ANQGSEA. The CDR3 loop is CSVAGAETNEKLFF. The DNA for the CDR3 is TGCAGCGTGGCAGGGGCGGAGACTAATGAAAAACTGTTTTTT. Full variable domain (missing parts from reference TRBV29-1 and TRBJ1-4): SAVISQKPSRDICQRGTSLTIQCQVDSQVTMMFWYRQQPGQSLTLIATANQGSEATYESGFVIDKFPISRPNLTFSTLTVSNMSPEDSSIYLCSVAGAETNEKLFFGSGTQLSVL.

This sequence joins TRBV6-5 and TRBJ2-2, with TRBD1 as a possible D gene (6 bases). Germline V gives CDR1 MNHEY, CDR2 SVGAGI. The V end was cut by 2 bases, the J end by 4 bases, with 11 bases between. CDR3 length equals 15 residues. CDR3 coding DNA: TGTGCCAGCAGTTACCTGGGGGCGGGCACCGGGGAGCTGTTTTTT. As protein: CASSYLGAGTGELFF.

This clone was seen only a few times. The gene calls are TRBV5-6 and TRBJ2-2; tentative D call: TRBD2 (5 bases). The CDR3 runs 15 residues. Trimming removed 4 bases from V and 2 bases from J, with 12 bases in between. The germline gives CDR1 SGHDT, CDR2 YYEEEE. The CDR3 nucleotides are TGTGCCAGCAGCCGGGGTTGGGGTAACACCGGGGAGCTGTTTTTT. This codes for CASSRGWGNTGELFF.

This clone appeared once. The chain couples TRBV25-1 to TRBJ2-2, with TRBD1 identical over 7 bases. V lost 1 base, J lost 5 bases, and 10 bases stayed unmatched. Germline V gene sequence: CDR1 MGHDK, CDR2 SYGVNS. This CDR3 contains 17 residues. CDR3 in amino acids: CASSEWAGQGVTGELFF. The CDR3 DNA is TGTGCCAGCAGTGAATGGGCCGGGCAGGGGGTGACCGGGGAGCTGTTTTTT.

The chain is built from TRBV4-1 and TRBJ1-6; D call uncertain. V was pared by 3 bases and J by 10 bases, with 19 bases between. The CDR3 totals 16 residues. Germline CDR1 reads MGHRA; CDR2 reads YSYEKL. The CDR3 DNA reads as TGCGCCAGCAGCCAGCCCTTGCAAGGGAGGAGCTCACCCCTCCACTTT. Its translation is CASSQPLQGRSSPLHF.

The chain is built from TRBV4-3 and TRBJ1-1; 9 bases map to TRBD1. This CDR3 region has 15 residues. J lost 6 bases, V lost 3 bases, and 8 bases had no gene match. From germline, CDR1 is LGHNA and CDR2 YSLEER. The CDR3 nucleotides are TGCGCCAGCAGCCAGATGACGGACAGGGGCGCTGAAGCTTTCTTT. It yields the protein CASSQMTDRGAEAFF.

The rearrangement uses TRBV11-2 and TRBJ1-2; D is ambiguous. V was clipped by 6 bases and J by 8 bases, with 19 bases between them. This CDR3 comprises 14 residues. Germline V gives CDR1 SGHAT, CDR2 FQNNGV. The CDR3 nucleotides are TGTGCCAGCAGGGCTCTTAGACTAACTATGGGCTACACCTTC. Amino acid sequence: CASRALRLTMGYTF.

The genes are TRBV7-8 and TRBJ1-2, with D possibly being TRBD1 (6 bases). The germline CDR1 and CDR2 sequences are SGHVS and FQNEAQ. The CDR3 sequence is 15 residues long. V lost 5 bases and J 4 bases, leaving 17 bases between the germline ends. The CDR3 sequence: CASSPHRERSYGYTF. The CDR3 coding sequence is TGTGCCAGCAGCCCCCACAGGGAGCGCAGCTATGGCTACACCTTC.

This rearrangement joins TRBV3-1 (or the pseudogene TRBV3-2) to TRBJ2-1; 11 bases match TRBD2. This CDR3 is 16 amino acids long. The junction had 7 bases not matched to a gene; V was cut back by 4 bases and J by 5 bases. CDR1 and CDR2 from the germline V gene are LGHDT and YNNKEL (reference sequence). CDR3 DNA sequence: TGTGCCAGCAGCCCCTCCCTAGCGGGAGGAGACAATGAGCAGTTCTTC. Translation: CASSPSLAGGDNEQFF.

This clone was found a few times. This sequence joins TRBV7-3 and TRBJ2-7; 7 bases align to TRBD1. The CDR3 runs 20 residues. Germline CDR1 SGHTA, CDR2 FQGTGA. V shed 4 bases and J 1 base; nucleotides not matched to a gene: 22. CDR3 protein: CASSSQRTGSSPVRSYEQYF. The CDR3 nucleotides are TGTGCCAGCAGCTCACAAAGGACAGGTTCTTCTCCGGTGAGGTCCTACGAGCAGTACTTC.

This clone was found a few times. CDR3 loop: CASSLGLAGGQETQYF. DNA of the CDR3: TGTGCCAGCAGCTTAGGGCTAGCGGGGGGGCAAGAGACCCAGTACTTC. This rearrangement joins TRBV7-2 to TRBJ2-5; 12 bases map to TRBD2. CDR3 length: 16 amino acids. Per germline, CDR1 SGHTA and CDR2 FQGNSA. The J segment lost 2 bases and the V segment lost 1 base, leaving 2 bases of the junction unmatched.

There are many counts of this clone. The chain recombines TRBV6-2 or TRBV6-3 with TRBJ1-1; D gene uncertain. CDR1 and CDR2 from the germline V gene are MNHEY and SVGEGT. The ends were cut back, 5 bases at V and 2 bases at J, with 9 bases in the middle. CDR3 length: 13 amino acids. The CDR3 bases are TGTGCCAGCAGTCGACGGGAAAACACTGAAGCTTTCTTT. Its translation is CASSRRENTEAFF.

V usage is TRBV7-8 and J usage is TRBJ2-7; unclear D gene. With 2 bases removed from V and 7 bases from J, the gap between germline ends came to 27 bases. Germline V gene lookup returns CDR1 SGHVS and CDR2 FQNEAQ. CDR3 length: 18 amino acids. The CDR3 loop is CASSLLYEREHSLEEQYF. For the CDR3, the DNA is TGTGCCAGCAGCTTATTATATGAGCGCGAACATTCTCTAGAAGAGCAGTACTTC.

The V call is TRBV9, the J call TRBJ1-4; weak D call: TRBD1 (6 bases). Deletions cut 4 bases from V and 6 bases from J, with 13 bases between. This CDR3 is 14 amino acids long. Germline assignment: CDR1 SGDLS and CDR2 YYNGEE. The CDR3 DNA is TGTGCCAGCAGCCCAGGGGTATTGCATGAAAAACTGTTTTTT. This translates into CASSPGVLHEKLFF. Looking up the rest from reference TRBV9 and TRBJ1-4 gives the full variable domain: DSGVTQTPKHLITATGQRVTLRCSPRSGDLSVYWYQQSLDQGLQFLIQYYNGEERAKGNILERFSAQQFPDLHSELNLSSLELGDSALYFCASSPGVLHEKLFFGSGTQLSVL.

This chain joins TRBV7-9 and TRBJ2-1, with unresolved D. Germline V CDR1 and CDR2: SEHNR, FQNEAQ (reference sequence). The CDR3 runs 13 residues. Trimming removed 1 base from V and 9 bases from J, with 10 bases in between. The CDR3 DNA reads as TGTGCCAGCAGCTTAGGGGCAGCAGGTGAGCAGTTCTTC. Protein sequence: CASSLGAAGEQFF.

The rearrangement joins TRBV6-2 or TRBV6-3 to TRBJ2-7; the D gene is possibly TRBD1 (5 bases). V shed 2 bases and J shed 0 bases, with 17 bases lying between them. Looked up from germline, CDR1 is MNHEY and CDR2 is SVGEGT. This CDR3 has 17 residues. CDR3 sequence: CASSYTDIRRLSYEQYF. CDR3 DNA: TGTGCCAGCAGTTACACGGACATCCGGCGGCTCTCCTACGAGCAGTACTTC.

The chain uses TRBV4-1 and TRBJ1-4, with D maybe TRBD1 (6 bases). CDR3 size: 16 residues. Between the trimmed V and J ends, which lost 3 bases and 0 bases, there was a span of 11 bases. Germline V CDR1 and CDR2: MGHRA, YSYEKL. The CDR3 spells CASSQQGWATNEKLFF. The CDR3 nucleotides are TGCGCCAGCAGCCAGCAGGGGTGGGCAACTAATGAAAAACTGTTTTTT.

The J gene is TRBJ2-7, the V gene TRBV7-2, with 7 bases lining up with TRBD2. V lost 1 base, J lost 2 bases, and 2 bases stayed unmatched. Germline values: CDR1 SGHTA, CDR2 FQGNSA. The CDR3 consists of 14 residues. CDR3 bases: TGTGCCAGCAGCTTAGGGCGGGGGACCTACGAGCAGTACTTC. Protein product: CASSLGRGTYEQYF. Full variable domain (rest looked up from reference TRBV7-2 and TRBJ2-7): GAGVSQSPSNKVTEKGKDVELRCDPISGHTALYWYRQSLGQGLEFLIYFQGNSAPDKSGLPSDRFSAERTGGSVSTLTIQRTQQEDSAVYLCASSLGRGTYEQYFGPGTRLTVT.

The gene calls are TRBV7-9 and TRBJ2-1; 7 bases fit TRBD1. V was clipped by 5 bases and J by 8 bases; unmatched bases: 15. The CDR3 runs 16 residues. Per germline, CDR1 SEHNR and CDR2 FQNEAQ (reference sequence). The chain's CDR3 is CASSPGKTGLYDEQFF. CDR3 sequence (DNA): TGTGCCAGCAGCCCCGGGAAGACAGGGTTGTACGATGAGCAGTTCTTC.

The chain recombines TRBV29-1 with TRBJ1-2; maybe TRBD1 (6 bases). V was shortened by 7 bases and J by 0 bases, with 15 bases between the two germline ends. The CDR3 runs 14 residues. The germline V gene encodes CDR1 SQVTM and CDR2 ANQGSEA. The CDR3 coding sequence is TGCAGCGGATCTACAGGGTTCGCTAACTATGGCTACACCTTC. It specifies CSGSTGFANYGYTF.